This T cell receptor (beta chain) was captured in a study of shared clonotypes between healthy human individuals. Using immunoSEQ multiplex PCR, the repertoire was profiled, and TCRdb retains in-frame clones only, with some absent. This sample has over a million clones, with 75% to 85% found just once. The germline V gene encodes CDR1 SQVTM and CDR2 ANQGSEA. The CDR3 totals 17 residues. The J segment lost 5 bases and the V segment lost 2 bases, leaving 14 bases of the junction unmatched. V and J are TRBV29-1 and TRBJ2-3, with 9 bases that match TRBD2. The sequence derives from a man aged 18-30 years in good health. Some clones in this sample may be carry-over from other donors' samples. The source material was memory CD4+ T cells from PBMCs. Subset denoted: CD45RA-negative fraction. This CDR3 reads CSVEFQLVAGVGDTQYF. The CDR3 nucleotides are TGCAGCGTTGAATTTCAATTGGTAGCGGGAGTTGGAGATACGCAGTATTTT.